The clone carrying this T cell receptor beta chain was found many times. Its antigen is undetermined. The authors used template switching to add a universal primer site and gave cDNA unique molecular identifiers. TCRdb reprocessed the 5' RACE reads with MiXCR, giving one entry per CDR3 protein. The data show approximately 590,000 distinct CDR3 sequences, just under 10% seen once. The length of the CDR3 is 15 residues. V lost 3 bases to trimming and J lost 2 bases, with 11 bases between them. This record comes from a study of identical twins. Broader study findings: Twin sharing of out-of-frame TCR alpha was underestimated by models in monozygotic pairs. Insertion counts were lower in abundant cord blood beta clonotypes, a trend that memory repertoires did not show.

These same records also appear under a second study, on yellow fever vaccine responses in identical twins.

This clonotype originated in a young woman in good health. The sample consisted of PBMCs. V usage is TRBV12-3 or TRBV12-4 and J usage is TRBJ2-1; a weak D match, TRBD2 (6 bases). The CDR3 spells CASSLPTRAYNEQFF. The CDR3 DNA reads as TGTGCCAGCAGTTTGCCGACTAGGGCCTACAATGAGCAGTTCTTC.